The 10 T cell receptor beta chains below were found in one sample sequenced in a study of chemoradiotherapy in HPV16-positive cancers. TCRdb keeps only in-frame clones here, not all; method: immunoSEQ multiplex PCR. Of about 2,300 clones listed, roughly three quarters were seen once; the top ten hold roughly a tenth. The starting material was tumor tissue, obtained from a patient who underwent chemoradiotherapy. All receptors come from a human donor with HPV-associated anogenital cancer.

This clone was counted only a few times. The genes are TRBV5-5 and TRBJ2-1; tentatively, D is TRBD1 (6 bases). CDR1 SGHKS and CDR2 YYEKEE come from the germline V gene (reference sequence). With 4 bases removed from V and 8 bases from J, the gap between germline ends came to 16 bases. CDR3 length: 14 residues. CDR3 protein: CASSHRTGIHEQFF. The CDR3 DNA is TGTGCCAGCAGCCACAGAACAGGGATCCATGAGCAGTTCTTC. Using reference TRBV5-5 and TRBJ2-1 for the parts outside the CDR3, the full variable domain is DAGVTQSPTHLIKTRGQQVTLRCSPISGHKSVSWYQQVLGQGPQFIFQYYEKEERGRGNFPDRFSARQFPNYSSELNVNALLLGDSALYLCASSHRTGIHEQFFGPGTRLTVL.

The J gene is TRBJ2-5, the V gene TRBV4-2; 10 positions agree with TRBD2. Matching the DNA end better, TRBJ2-7 makes the J call doubtful. Germline values: CDR1 LGHNA, CDR2 YNFKEQ. This CDR3 region has 16 residues. The CDR3: CASSPTDSGGTYEQYF. The CDR3 nucleotides read TGTGCCAGCAGCCCTACCGATAGCGGGGGGACCTACGAGCAGTACTTC.

This rearrangement joins TRBV7-9 to TRBJ1-6, with D tentatively TRBD1 (5 bases). Trimming took off 1 base at V and 9 bases at J, with 13 bases between the two ends. Germline values: CDR1 SEHNR, CDR2 FQNEAQ (reference sequence). CDR3 length equals 15 residues. The CDR3 DNA follows: TGTGCCAGCAGCTTAGTTCAGGGAGTAATTTCACCCCTCCACTTT. Its protein product is CASSLVQGVISPLHF.

The genes are TRBV2 and TRBJ2-7, with 10 bases lining up with TRBD2. Germline V gene lookup returns CDR1 SNHLY and CDR2 FYNNEI. This CDR3 has 14 residues. J lost 6 bases, V lost 6 bases, and 8 bases had no gene match. This CDR3 is CASRASGSLREQYF. The CDR3 region has the DNA TGTGCCAGCAGGGCTAGCGGGAGCCTTCGCGAGCAGTACTTC. Filled out from reference TRBV2 and TRBJ2-7, the complete variable domain reads EPEVTQTPSHQVTQMGQEVILRCVPISNHLYFYWYRQILGQKVEFLVSFYNNEISEKSEIFDDQFSVERPDGSNFTLKIRSTKLEDSAMYFCASRASGSLREQYFGPGTRLTVT.

The chain is built from TRBV6-6 and TRBJ1-1; 9 nucleotides agree with TRBD1. This CDR3 region has 10 residues. Germline-derived CDR1 and CDR2 are MNHNY and SVGAGI (reference sequence). J gave up 12 bases and V 6 bases, and 2 bases lay outside the gene matches. CDR3 loop: CASRGQGTFF. CDR3 DNA: TGTGCCAGCAGGGGACAGGGTACTTTCTTT.

In its sample, this clone was seen once. This sequence joins TRBV6-1 and TRBJ2-1, with a possible D match to TRBD2 (6 bases). The CDR3 loop spans 14 amino acids. Germline CDR1 and CDR2: MNHNS and SASEGT. The V end was cut by 8 bases, the J end by 5 bases, with 16 bases between. The CDR3 region has the DNA TGTGCCAGCGAGGAGGGCCGGTGGAACAATGAGCAGTTCTTC. It specifies CASEEGRWNNEQFF.

The J gene is TRBJ1-4, the V gene TRBV30, with D unclear. This CDR3 has 15 residues. Per the germline V gene, CDR1 is GTSNPN and CDR2 is SVGIG (reference sequence). Trimming left V 2 bases short and J 0 bases short, with 10 bases between. In DNA, the CDR3 is TGTGCCTGGAGTACTCAGATAGCAACTAATGAAAAACTGTTTTTT. Residues: CAWSTQIATNEKLFF.

The chain employs TRBV29-1 and TRBJ2-5; 7 nucleotides agree with TRBD2. The CDR3 is 14 residues long. Trimming took 6 bases from V and 4 from J; bases not matched to a gene: 11. In germline, CDR1 is SQVTM, CDR2 ANQGSEA. CDR3 nucleotides: TGCAGCGTAGAACTAGCGAGTGGTTCAGAGACCCAGTACTTC. Translated, it gives CSVELASGSETQYF.

This sequence joins TRBV4-1 and TRBJ2-1, with TRBD1 matching over 7 bases. CDR1 and CDR2 (germline): MGHRA, YSYEKL. The length of the CDR3 is 13 residues. V lost 0 bases, J lost 7 bases, and 0 bases stayed unmatched. This chain's CDR3 is CASSQETGNEQFF. CDR3 DNA sequence: TGCGCCAGCAGCCAAGAGACAGGGAATGAGCAGTTCTTC.

This chain connects TRBV4-1 to TRBJ2-7, with D possibly being TRBD1 (6 bases). Germline V gives CDR1 MGHRA, CDR2 YSYEKL. The CDR3 has 14 residues. V dropped 4 bases and J dropped 2 bases, with 12 bases sitting between them. CDR3 region: CASSRGQRAYEQYF. CDR3 nucleotide sequence: TGCGCCAGCAGCCGAGGACAGAGAGCCTACGAGCAGTACTTC.